This T cell receptor beta chain is from a study of cytomegalovirus exposure and HLA in healthy donors. The CDR3 extends over 13 amino acids. The ends lost 6 bases at V and 5 bases at J; junction bases unmatched: 4. Germline CDR1 is SNHLY and CDR2 is FYNNEI. Study results and limitations: About 87% or about 30% of the time was how often most TCR beta V segments were productive, according to an earlier analysis. It was 164 TCR beta chains that were listed as cytomegalovirus-associated.

The PCR contained 60 Vbeta and 13 Jbeta primers. The data were produced by immunoSEQ multiplex PCR, yet TCRdb's version contains in-frame clones alone and is incomplete. The sample lists fewer than 200,000 clones, around 74% occurring once. About this clone: Its antigen is currently unknown.

The TCR originated in a man aged 18 to 29 in good health and CMV-seronegative. The J gene is TRBJ1-2, the V gene TRBV2; 9 bases agree with TRBD1. Sequenced input: PBMCs. CDR3 bases: TGTGCCAGCAGGCAGGACAGGGGTTATGGCTACACCTTC. As protein: CASRQDRGYGYTF.